This T cell receptor beta chain was sequenced in a study of blood T cell repertoires in COVID-19. Whole-study context: Donors in the United States, Italy and Spain gave samples during acute or convalescent COVID-19. T cells, B-cell-depleted T cells, or PBMCs supplied cDNA or gDNA.

Data came from immunoSEQ multiplex PCR; TCRdb stores just in-frame clones and leaves some out. The sample carries 40,000 or so clones, about nine tenths recorded once. Per germline, CDR1 SGHDT and CDR2 YYEEEE. V lost 1 base and J 3 bases, leaving 10 bases between the germline ends. This CDR3 spans 14 amino acids. The sequence was collected from a human donor in a cohort sampled during active COVID-19. Material for sequencing was peripheral blood. The V gene is TRBV5-6, the J gene TRBJ1-2, with TRBD1 as a possible D gene (6 bases). The CDR3 DNA is TGTGCCAGCAGCTTGATCCGGACAGACTATGGCTACACCTTC. This codes for CASSLIRTDYGYTF.